This T cell receptor (beta chain) was sequenced in a study of molecular identifiers for immune sequencing clone quantification. The sample holds many counts of this clonotype. TCRdb processed the PCR reads anew with MiXCR; each CDR3 protein has one entry. The sample consists of some 40,000 distinct CDR3 sequences, approximately 25% of them appearing once. This TCR derives from a human donor in good health. Some libraries in this study had Jurkat cell RNA spiked in. Material: naive CD8+ T cells from blood, with Jurkat cell RNA spiked in. Subset: FACS-sorted CD8+CD4-CCR7+CD45RA+ naive T cells.

The CDR3 DNA sequence: TGCGCCAGCAGCCCCGCTCTGGGACAGGGGCGGTCAGATACGCAGTATTTT. Translated: CASSPALGQGRSDTQYF. The chain is built from TRBV4-3 and TRBJ2-3; TRBD1 aligns across 10 bases. V was pared by 4 bases and J by 4 bases, with 11 bases of the junction left unmatched. Germline V gene lookup returns CDR1 LGHNA and CDR2 YSLEER. There are 17 residues in the CDR3.